These T cell receptor beta chains were read from a single sample in a study of T-cell reconstitution after alpha-beta-depleted transplantation in children. TCRdb re-analysed the PCR reads in MiXCR, keeping a single row per CDR3 protein. The top ten clones hold around 5.6% of a sample with about 100,000 distinct CDR3 sequences, 6% of them seen once. The specimen comprised PBMCs, mostly from graft donor cells, sampled 60 days after TCRalphabeta/CD19-depleted stem cell transplant. Receptors originate from a female patient aged 2-9 years who had a stem cell transplant for Fanconi anemia, so the T cells may come from the graft donor. Each CDR3 is given with its conserved first and last residue. Each record gives: V gene, CDR3 length, D gene, clone size, CDR3 protein. The D gene is left open where the match is weak. Part of the rows lack a size; the others show once, few, many or a class for expanded clones.

TRBV14	15	-	many	CASSQVGGALSEQYF
TRBV2	12	-	few	CASSDNTDTQYF
TRBV3-1	14	-	many	CASSQDRLADTQYF
TRBV7-8	17	TRBD2	many	CASSLDGGLAGSYEQYF
TRBV12-3/TRBV12-4	17	-	-	CASSLGTALSGANVLTF
TRBV29-1	13	-	many	CSVANSRGETQYF
TRBV5-1	14	-	many	CASSLGRNTGELFF
TRBV28	15	-	many	CASSLGPGLGNEQFF
TRBV3-1	16	-	many	CASSQAIGGIQETQYF
TRBV29-1	14	-	many	CSVVDRNSYNEQFF
TRBV24-1	17	TRBD1	many	CATSDFGTGPYTGELFF
TRBV20-1	14	TRBD2	many	CSARLAGNTGELFF
TRBV18	16	TRBD1	few	CASSPQDRGAVYEQYF
TRBV5-1	13	-	many	CASSLGGANEQFF
TRBV25-1	16	-	-	CASSGRSILANYGYTF
TRBV20-1	14	-	many	CSARLGGLSDTQYF
TRBV20-1	15	-	many	CSARDMGDPGNEQFF
TRBV9	14	TRBD2	many	CASSVGLASNIQYF
TRBV7-2	13	-	-	CASRRNRATEAFF
TRBV5-1	17	TRBD1	few	CASSGTGQGLTNEKLFF
TRBV7-9	17	TRBD2	-	CASSAHTGTSVLYEQYF
TRBV12-3/TRBV12-4	14	-	many	CAVQGYGNSNEQFF
TRBV12-3/TRBV12-4	14	-	many	CASSRTSGANVLTF
TRBV7-9	13	TRBD1	many	CATGTGGLQPQHF
TRBV12-3/TRBV12-4	14	TRBD1	many	CAQTQDRAGYGYTF
TRBV6-2/TRBV6-3	20	TRBD1	many	CASSSHGAVPGQELRETQYF
TRBV12-3/TRBV12-4	16	-	many	CASSSENRVGMGEQYF
TRBV2	14	-	many	CASSEWGSSYEQYF
TRBV2	16	TRBD1	many	CASSEQAGQGWYEQYF
TRBV10-3	12	TRBD1	few	CAIRQGDYGYTF
TRBV30	12	-	many	CAWSPGKSGYTF
TRBV10-2	13	TRBD2	many	CASPSGEGETQYF
TRBV12-3/TRBV12-4	14	TRBD1	many	CASRIGTGDSPLHF
TRBV25-1	15	-	many	CASSQSGKYTGELFF
TRBV9	17	-	many	CASSVSVYGGPTDTQYF
TRBV5-1	14	-	many	CASRATGNRYEQYF
TRBV5-1	15	TRBD2	few	CASSLRTGGNYEQYF
TRBV4-2	16	-	-	CASSRLQRSGANVLTF
TRBV7-2	13	-	few	CASEGGRTDTQYF
TRBV5-1	14	-	many	CASSLLPDTGELFF
TRBV6-4	19	TRBD2	-	CASSESYRLAGGPRNEQFF
TRBV5-1	17	-	many	CASSWGVSGTYTGELFF
TRBV7-2	14	-	few	CASSLVAYTDTQYF
TRBV20-1	13	-	many	CSATGDSNQPQHF
TRBV18	14	-	-	CASSLVGVAYEQYF
TRBV3-1	14	-	-	CASSQDTTYQPQHF
TRBV7-2	16	TRBD2	few	CASSSPWGTSVHEQYF
TRBV7-2	16	TRBD2	-	CASSLTGTSGGNEQFF
TRBV28	15	TRBD1	many	CASSHTGTGVPEQYF
TRBV20-1	13	TRBD1	-	CSARGRGTPEQYF
TRBV30	14	-	many	CAWSVLSGNNEQFF
TRBV4-1	14	TRBD1	few	CASSQARDSNIQYF
TRBV7-9	13	TRBD2	many	CASSPLQGTRSFF
TRBV6-2/TRBV6-3	18	TRBD1	-	CASSYSTGTGGLFSPLHF